What follows are 19 T cell receptor beta chains derived from one specimen sequenced in a study of CD8 T cells in ankylosing spondylitis. Findings of the study overall: About 8 highly homologous variants made up a TCR beta motif, and this motif appeared characteristic of ankylosing spondylitis blood.

Their cognate antigens are unknown. MiXCR was run by TCRdb on the 5' RACE reads, yielding one entry per CDR3 protein. The table lists over 450,000 distinct CDR3 sequences, roughly 12% of them singletons, with under 7.5% in the top ten. The sample taken for sequencing was blood, either unsorted or a sorted T cell fraction (not recorded which). All receptors derive from a male donor with ankylosing spondylitis.

The table lists this clonotype with a few counts. The chain uses TRBV12-3 or TRBV12-4 and TRBJ1-5, with D unclear. The V end lost 4 bases, the J end lost 8 bases, and 9 bases lay between the germline ends. There are 12 residues in the CDR3. As DNA, the CDR3 is TGTGCCAGCAGTTCGGACCCTGAGCCCCAGCATTTT. Its translation: CASSSDPEPQHF.

This clonotype was detected only once. The chain employs TRBV11-2 and TRBJ2-1; D not certain. This CDR3 contains 15 residues. CDR1 is SGHAT, CDR2 FQNNGV, per germline. V lost 1 base and J 2 bases, leaving 9 bases between the germline ends. The chain's CDR3 is CASSLGALTYNEQFF. Written as DNA, the CDR3 is TGTGCCAGCAGCTTAGGAGCTCTTACCTACAATGAGCAGTTCTTC.

V is TRBV7-2 and J is TRBJ2-7; D is undetermined. V was trimmed by 5 bases and J by 2 bases, leaving 13 bases between them. CDR3 length: 14 amino acids. In germline, CDR1 is SGHTA, CDR2 FQGNSA. CDR3 sequence (DNA): TGTGCCAGCAGCCTCCAGCGAGGAACCTACGAGCAGTACTTC. It translates to CASSLQRGTYEQYF.

Only a few counts were recorded for this clonotype. The chain carries TRBV27 and TRBJ2-7, with D perhaps being TRBD1 or TRBD2 (5 bases each). Trimming removed 3 bases from V and 2 bases from J, with 11 bases in between. The CDR3 has 14 residues. Germline CDR1 is MNHEY and CDR2 is SMNVEV (reference sequence). The CDR3 is CASSLSRDAYEQYF. DNA for the CDR3: TGTGCCAGCAGTTTGAGCAGGGACGCCTACGAGCAGTACTTC.

The chain couples TRBV7-2 to TRBJ2-1, with 9 bases identical to TRBD2. The ends lost 1 base at V and 4 bases at J; junction bases unmatched: 5. This CDR3 region has 16 residues. Germline values: CDR1 SGHTA, CDR2 FQGNSA. Written as DNA, the CDR3 is TGTGCCAGCAGCTTAGACGCGGGAGGGCGGTACAATGAGCAGTTCTTC. Protein product: CASSLDAGGRYNEQFF.

This clonotype was counted many times. The chain links TRBV3-1 to TRBJ2-1; possibly TRBD2 for D (6 bases). V was cut by 0 bases and J by 0 bases, with 15 bases left in between. The CDR3 consists of 18 residues. Germline CDR1 and CDR2: LGHDT and YNNKEL (reference sequence). CDR3 DNA sequence: TGTGCCAGCAGCCAAGAACTTCCTAGCGTTCTCTCCTACAATGAGCAGTTCTTC. Translating it yields CASSQELPSVLSYNEQFF.

This clonotype was counted between two and nine times. This chain links TRBV7-9 with TRBJ2-5; 8 nucleotides agree with TRBD1. Germline V gene data show CDR1 as SEHNR and CDR2 as FQNEAQ (reference sequence). The CDR3 totals 14 residues. V dropped 1 base and J dropped 5; count of bases not matched to a gene: 3. Here the CDR3 reads CASSLVDRVETQYF. CDR3 coding DNA: TGTGCCAGCAGCTTAGTGGACAGGGTGGAGACCCAGTACTTC. Complete variable domain (other parts from reference TRBV7-9 and TRBJ2-5): DTGVSQNPRHKITKRGQNVTFRCDPISEHNRLYWYRQTLGQGPEFLTYFQNEAQLEKSRLLSDRFSAERPKGSFSTLEIQRTEQGDSAMYLCASSLVDRVETQYFGPGTRLLVL.

The chain is built from TRBV20-1 and TRBJ1-1, with D unresolved. Germline V gene data show CDR1 as DFQATT and CDR2 as SNEGSKA (reference sequence). The CDR3 spans 14 residues. Trimming shortened V by 1 base and J by 1 base, and 10 bases separated the two germline ends. The DNA for the CDR3 is TGCAGTGCTAGAGGGATACGAAGGAACACTGAAGCTTTCTTT. Encoded protein: CSARGIRRNTEAFF.

This clonotype occurred a few times. This sequence joins TRBV7-9 and TRBJ2-3; 7 bases agree with TRBD2. In germline, CDR1 is SEHNR, CDR2 FQNEAQ (reference sequence). There are 15 residues in the CDR3. Losses at the gene ends were 1 base for V and 1 base for J; bases not matched to a gene: 2. CDR3 loop: CASSLGGGGTDTQYF. Written as DNA, the CDR3 is TGTGCCAGCAGCTTAGGGGGGGGTGGCACAGATACGCAGTATTTT.

The V gene is TRBV2, the J gene TRBJ2-7, with D possibly TRBD1 on 5 matching bases. CDR1 is SNHLY and CDR2 is FYNNEI in the germline V gene. V gave up 6 bases and J gave up 0 bases, with 9 bases separating them. This CDR3 comprises 13 residues. The CDR3 region is CASSEQDSYEQYF. Written as DNA, the CDR3 is TGTGCCAGCAGCGAACAGGACTCCTACGAGCAGTACTTC. Variable domain in full (rest from reference TRBV2 and TRBJ2-7): EPEVTQTPSHQVTQMGQEVILRCVPISNHLYFYWYRQILGQKVEFLVSFYNNEISEKSEIFDDQFSVERPDGSNFTLKIRSTKLEDSAMYFCASSEQDSYEQYFGPGTRLTVT.

This clonotype came up many times. V and J are TRBV6-1 and TRBJ2-2; D uncertain. This CDR3 region has 16 residues. CDR1 and CDR2 (germline): MNHNS, SASEGT. The germline V and J ends were trimmed by 0 bases and 6 bases, with 14 bases remaining between them. CDR3 in amino acids: CASSEARASLSGELFF. As DNA, the CDR3 is TGTGCCAGCAGTGAAGCAAGGGCCTCCCTGTCCGGGGAGCTGTTTTTT.

This clonotype has at least ten counts. The rearrangement uses TRBV7-2 and TRBJ2-7; 7 nucleotides match TRBD2. V lost 1 base and J lost 1; bases outside the gene matches: 4. Per the germline V gene, CDR1 is SGHTA and CDR2 is FQGNSA. The CDR3 contains 15 residues. The CDR3 DNA is TGTGCCAGCAGCTTAGTGGCTAGCGGATCCTACGAGCAGTACTTC. As protein: CASSLVASGSYEQYF.

CDR3 residues: CASSEAMSVSTDTQYF. In DNA, the CDR3 is TGTGCCAGCAGTGAAGCTATGAGTGTTAGCACAGATACGCAGTATTTT. The genes are TRBV6-1 and TRBJ2-3; D is ambiguous. Looked up from germline, CDR1 is MNHNS and CDR2 is SASEGT. CDR3 size: 16 residues. V dropped 0 bases and J dropped 0 bases, with 10 bases sitting between them.

This clonotype appeared a few times. The J gene is TRBJ2-5, the V gene TRBV20-1; 7 bases fit TRBD2. The ends lost 0 bases at V and 5 bases at J; junction bases unmatched: 12. The CDR3 has 16 residues. CDR1 and CDR2 (germline): DFQATT, SNEGSKA (reference sequence). DNA of the CDR3: TGCAGTGCTAGAGATCGGGCTGGCGGGAGTGGGGAGACCCAGTACTTC. It yields the protein CSARDRAGGSGETQYF.

There are many counts of this clonotype. The gene calls are TRBV12-3 or TRBV12-4 and TRBJ2-7; TRBD2 matches 7 bases. This CDR3 contains 14 residues. After removal of 6 bases from V and 6 bases from J, the junction contained 11 bases not matched to a gene. CDR3 DNA: TGTGCCAGCAGCCCCACGGGCAGGGAGGGCGAGCAGTACTTC. Encoded protein: CASSPTGREGEQYF.

The V call is TRBV7-2, the J call TRBJ2-7, with 11 nucleotides matching TRBD2. Per the germline V gene, CDR1 is SGHTA and CDR2 is FQGNSA. J gave up 1 base and V 5 bases, and 7 bases lay outside the gene matches. This CDR3 region has 16 residues. CDR3 in amino acids: CASSQTSGSGSYEQYF. In nucleotides, the CDR3 is TGTGCCAGCAGCCAAACTAGCGGGAGTGGGTCCTACGAGCAGTACTTC.

The genes are TRBV7-8 and TRBJ2-1; TRBD2 matches 9 bases. Germline CDR1 is SGHVS and CDR2 is FQNEAQ. J was trimmed by 8 bases and V by 5 bases; bases with no gene match: 10. The CDR3 runs 15 residues. CDR3 DNA: TGTGCCAGCAGCCCTGGAGTAGCGGGAGCCCATGAGCAGTTCTTC. It codes for CASSPGVAGAHEQFF.

The rearrangement uses TRBV20-1 and TRBJ2-6; TRBD1 matches 7 bases. The CDR3 extends over 17 amino acids. Germline loops: CDR1 DFQATT, CDR2 SNEGSKA (reference sequence). Trimming removed 5 bases from V and 0 bases from J; junction bases left unmatched: 10. The CDR3 reads CSAGRTGAFSGANVLTF. CDR3 nucleotide sequence: TGCAGTGCTGGCCGGACAGGAGCCTTCTCTGGGGCCAACGTCCTGACTTTC.

The V call is TRBV11-2, the J call TRBJ2-2; TRBD1 matches at 8 bases. This CDR3 comprises 14 residues. The germline V gene encodes CDR1 SGHAT and CDR2 FQNNGV. V lost 3 bases to trimming and J lost 7 bases; unmatched junction nucleotides: 4. In DNA form, the CDR3 reads TGTGCCAGCAGCTTGGACAGGGTTGTCGGGGAGCTGTTTTTT. Encoded protein: CASSLDRVVGELFF.